This T cell receptor (beta chain) was identified during a study of T cell changes during pregnancy in multiple sclerosis. The table came from immunoSEQ multiplex PCR; TCRdb's copy has only in-frame clones and leaves some out. The data contain under 45,000 clones, almost 95% of them singletons. This material consisted of CD4+ T cells from peripheral blood mononuclear cells, taken after pregnancy. The clonotype was recovered from a female donor with multiple sclerosis, enrolled in a pregnancy study.

The CDR3 DNA reads as TGTGCCAGCAGGAGACAGGGGGGGAATGAGCAGTTCTTC. It yields the protein CASRRQGGNEQFF. The rearrangement joins TRBV6-6 to TRBJ2-1; 9 bases are shared with TRBD1. The CDR3 is made up of 13 amino acids. Germline CDR1 and CDR2: MNHNY and SVGAGI (reference sequence). Losses at the gene ends were 6 bases for V and 7 bases for J; bases not matched to a gene: 4.